The 29 T cell receptor beta chains given below trace back to one sample, sequenced in a study of cytotoxic CD8 clonotypes in ibrutinib-treated CLL. Only in-frame clones appear in the TCRdb table, and some are missing; sequencing was by immunoSEQ multiplex PCR. Of around 250,000 clones listed, 60% to 75% are singletons. Specimen: PBMCs, collected after 24 months of ibrutinib treatment. The receptors here all came from a human donor with chronic lymphocytic leukemia.

The genes are TRBV7-9 and TRBJ1-5; possible D gene TRBD1, 5 bases. CDR1 and CDR2 (germline): SEHNR, FQNEAQ (reference sequence). The CDR3 consists of 16 residues. Trimming cost V 6 bases and J 2 bases, with 17 bases left between them. The CDR3 is CASSAGTSWGNQPQHF. The CDR3 bases are TGTGCCAGCAGTGCCGGGACCTCCTGGGGCAATCAGCCCCAGCATTTT.

The chain links TRBV7-9 to TRBJ2-7, with D possibly being TRBD2 (6 bases). Germline V gene sequence: CDR1 SEHNR, CDR2 FQNEAQ (reference sequence). This CDR3 is built from 12 residues. Trimming removed 4 bases from V and 3 bases from J, with 7 bases in between. The CDR3 region has the DNA TGTGCCAGCAGCTCGGAGGGCTACGAGCAGTACTTC. The encoded protein is CASSSEGYEQYF.

The chain combines TRBV18 with TRBJ2-1, with D maybe TRBD2 (6 bases). Germline CDR1 KGHSH, CDR2 LQKENI. V lost 4 bases and J 0 bases, leaving 10 bases between the germline ends. The CDR3 has 15 residues. The CDR3 DNA reads as TGTGCCAGCTCACTTGCGGGGAGCTCCTACAATGAGCAGTTCTTC. It codes for CASSLAGSSYNEQFF.

The DNA of the CDR3 is TGTGCCAGCAGTGATGCAGGGGGACTAGCGGGCTACGAGCAGTACTTC. Encoded protein: CASSDAGGLAGYEQYF. The V call is TRBV28, the J call TRBJ2-7; TRBD2 matches at 12 bases. This CDR3 is 16 amino acids long. J was trimmed by 3 bases and V by 5 bases; bases with no gene match: 8. The germline CDR1 and CDR2 sequences are MDHEN and SYDVKM.

CDR3: CATLLGGENIQYF. The DNA for the CDR3 is TGTGCCACTCTTTTGGGGGGCGAGAACATTCAGTACTTC. The V gene is TRBV28, the J gene TRBJ2-4; TRBD1 or TRBD2 may be the D gene (6 bases each). In germline, CDR1 is MDHEN, CDR2 SYDVKM. Trimming stripped 10 bases from V and 7 bases from J, with 17 bases between. The CDR3 spans 13 residues.

The chain employs TRBV4-2 and TRBJ1-4; 7 bases line up with TRBD1. This CDR3 spans 15 amino acids. V dropped 3 bases and J dropped 6; count of bases not matched to a gene: 7. Looked up from germline, CDR1 is LGHNA and CDR2 is YNFKEQ. CDR3 in amino acids: CASSQGTGDHEKLFF. DNA of the CDR3: TGTGCCAGCAGCCAGGGTACAGGGGATCATGAAAAACTGTTTTTT.

The chain carries TRBV7-6 and TRBJ2-7; TRBD1 matches at 8 bases. The V gene's germline CDR1 is SGHVS and CDR2 FNYEAQ. The CDR3 has 15 residues. The V gene end was trimmed by 3 bases and the J gene end by 2 bases; junction bases not matched to a gene: 6. As DNA, the CDR3 is TGTGCCAGCAGCTTCGGGACAGGCCCCACCTACGAGCAGTACTTC. It is translated as CASSFGTGPTYEQYF.

The chain joins TRBV7-8 to TRBJ2-4, with a tentative D call TRBD1 (6 bases). This CDR3 region has 14 residues. Trimming pared 2 bases from V and 7 bases from J, leaving 12 bases between. Per germline, CDR1 SGHVS and CDR2 FQNEAQ. In nucleotides, the CDR3 is TGTGCCAGCAGCTTAATCCAAACAGGGAACATTCAGTACTTC. This gives the protein CASSLIQTGNIQYF.

This clone was detected only once. This chain connects TRBV19 to TRBJ1-5; D might be TRBD1 (6 bases). V lost 8 bases and J lost 0, with 11 bases in between. CDR3 size: 14 residues. Germline CDR1 is LNHDA and CDR2 is SQIVND (reference sequence). As DNA, the CDR3 is TGTGCCAGTCTAGGGGGGTATAGCAATCAGCCCCAGCATTTT. It translates to CASLGGYSNQPQHF.

V and J are TRBV6-5 and TRBJ2-7; D not resolved. The V gene lost 5 bases and the J gene lost 2 bases, with 10 bases spanning the gap. Germline-derived CDR1 and CDR2 are MNHEY and SVGAGI. This CDR3 has 13 residues. The CDR3 sequence: CASSDPETYEQYF. As DNA, the CDR3 is TGTGCCAGCAGTGATCCGGAGACCTACGAGCAGTACTTC.

The chain carries TRBV4-3 and TRBJ1-2; the match to TRBD1 covers 7 bases. With V trimmed by 3 bases and J by 2 bases, 3 bases remained unmatched. The CDR3 covers 14 residues. Germline V gene sequence: CDR1 LGHNA, CDR2 YSLEER. DNA of the CDR3: TGCGCCAGCAGCCATGTACAGGGGAACTATGGCTACACCTTC. Translation gives CASSHVQGNYGYTF.

Concerning this clone itself: One end of the junction varies from germline; a read error may be responsible. V and J are TRBV4-2 and TRBJ2-3; 12 bases are a match to TRBD2. Germline loops: CDR1 LGHNA, CDR2 YNFKEQ. This CDR3 contains 15 residues. The CDR3 here is CASSQTSGGTDTQYF. The CDR3, as DNA: TGTGCCAGCAGCCAGACTAGCGGGGGCACCGATACGCAGTATTTT.

V is TRBV7-9 and J is TRBJ2-1; 7 nucleotides agree with TRBD2. The CDR3 loop spans 13 amino acids. J lost 3 bases, V lost 4 bases, and 0 bases had no gene match. Germline V CDR1 and CDR2: SEHNR, FQNEAQ (reference sequence). As DNA, the CDR3 is TGTGCCAGCAGCTCTAGCGGCTACAATGAGCAGTTCTTC. Its protein product is CASSSSGYNEQFF. The variable domain in full, with the rest retrieved from reference TRBV7-9 and TRBJ2-1, is DTGVSQNPRHKITKRGQNVTFRCDPISEHNRLYWYRQTLGQGPEFLTYFQNEAQLEKSRLLSDRFSAERPKGSFSTLEIQRTEQGDSAMYLCASSSSGYNEQFFGPGTRLTVL.

This chain links TRBV9 with TRBJ2-3; D is undetermined. The CDR3 has 15 amino acids. Germline CDR1 reads SGDLS; CDR2 reads YYNGEE. Trimming removed 2 bases from V and 5 bases from J, with 15 bases in between. The CDR3 DNA sequence: TGTGCCAGCAGCGTCGAGACCCTTCGAGGAGATACGCAGTATTTT. Protein product: CASSVETLRGDTQYF. Filled out from reference TRBV9 and TRBJ2-3, the complete variable domain reads DSGVTQTPKHLITATGQRVTLRCSPRSGDLSVYWYQQSLDQGLQFLIQYYNGEERAKGNILERFSAQQFPDLHSELNLSSLELGDSALYFCASSVETLRGDTQYFGPGTRLTVL.

The chain uses TRBV7-2 and TRBJ1-2; D ambiguous. The CDR3 runs 13 residues. The germline V and J ends were trimmed by 6 bases and 4 bases, with 12 bases remaining between them. CDR1 is SGHTA, CDR2 FQGNSA, per germline. The DNA of the CDR3 is TGTGCCAGCAGACCCCCGGCGAGCTATGGCTACACCTTC. Translated, it gives CASRPPASYGYTF.

This clone turned up a few times. This chain joins TRBV2 and TRBJ1-5; D remains unclear. Trimming left V 8 bases short and J 7 bases short, with 21 bases between. Looked up from germline, CDR1 is SNHLY and CDR2 is FYNNEI. This CDR3 has 15 amino acids. The CDR3 DNA sequence: TGTGCCAGCTCTCCCGTGGGCACGGGAGGGCAGCCCCAGCATTTT. As protein: CASSPVGTGGQPQHF.

This clone was observed a few times. The gene calls are TRBV6-5 and TRBJ2-2; TRBD1 might be the D (5 bases). The CDR3 extends over 14 amino acids. CDR1 is MNHEY, CDR2 SVGAGI, per germline. V was pared by 10 bases and J by 7 bases, with 19 bases between. CDR3 sequence reads: CATLVLQGVGELFF. CDR3 nucleotide sequence: TGTGCCACGCTCGTCCTTCAGGGCGTCGGGGAGCTGTTTTTT.

V is TRBV7-6 and J is TRBJ2-5; tentative D call: TRBD2 (6 bases). CDR3 length: 18 residues. Germline V lookup: CDR1 SGHVS, CDR2 FNYEAQ. The V gene lost 4 bases and the J gene lost 5 bases, with 26 bases spanning the gap. CDR3 DNA: TGTGCCAGCAGCTCCGTTAAATCCCGGTTGGGACTCTGGGAGACCCAGTACTTC. This gives the protein CASSSVKSRLGLWETQYF.

The rearrangement links TRBV6-5 to TRBJ2-2, with D unclear. The V and J ends lost 6 bases and 4 bases respectively, with 9 bases between them. There are 13 residues in the CDR3. Germline loops: CDR1 MNHEY, CDR2 SVGAGI. CDR3 sequence reads: CASRTVGTGELFF. CDR3 nucleotide sequence: TGTGCCAGCAGAACTGTGGGCACCGGGGAGCTGTTTTTT.

The J gene is TRBJ2-7, the V gene TRBV28, with TRBD2 as a possible D gene (6 bases). The length of the CDR3 is 16 residues. V dropped 3 bases and J dropped 2 bases, with 17 bases sitting between them. Germline CDR1 and CDR2: MDHEN and SYDVKM. This CDR3 reads CASSLLGQRVTYEQYF. In nucleotides, the CDR3 is TGTGCCAGCAGTTTGCTAGGCCAGCGGGTAACCTACGAGCAGTACTTC.

The rearrangement joins TRBV29-1 to TRBJ2-2; either TRBD1 or TRBD2 may supply D (5 bases each). This CDR3 has 14 amino acids. The V gene's germline CDR1 is SQVTM and CDR2 ANQGSEA. Trimming pared 3 bases from V and 6 bases from J, leaving 14 bases between. The CDR3 DNA follows: TGCAGCGTTGAGAGGGGCTGGGATGCCGGGGAGCTGTTTTTT. It codes for CSVERGWDAGELFF.

The V and J genes are TRBV5-6 and TRBJ2-3; D call uncertain. Looked up from germline, CDR1 is SGHDT and CDR2 is YYEEEE. V gave up 1 base and J gave up 2 bases, with 11 bases separating them. This CDR3 is 15 amino acids long. CDR3 region: CASSLSGDITDTQYF. The CDR3 bases are TGTGCCAGCAGCTTGTCAGGAGACATCACAGATACGCAGTATTTT.

The CDR3 loop is CASSPHERDPEAFF. The CDR3 bases are TGTGCCAGCAGCCCACACGAGAGGGACCCTGAAGCTTTCTTT. The J gene is TRBJ1-1, the V gene TRBV9; D possibly corresponds to TRBD1 (5 bases). The CDR3 contains 14 residues. Germline lookup yields CDR1 SGDLS and CDR2 YYNGEE. Trimming cost V 4 bases and J 6 bases, with 16 bases left between them.

This clone has only a few counts. This rearrangement joins TRBV18 to TRBJ1-2; tentative D call: TRBD1 (5 bases). Trimming took off 5 bases at V and 7 bases at J, with 8 bases between the two ends. Germline CDR1 reads KGHSH; CDR2 reads LQKENI. CDR3 size: 11 residues. The CDR3 spells CASSGAVGYTF. The CDR3 nucleotides read TGTGCCAGCTCAGGGGCGGTTGGCTACACCTTC.

V usage is TRBV25-1 and J usage is TRBJ2-7, with D hard to call. Germline V CDR1 and CDR2: MGHDK, SYGVNS. V dropped 5 bases and J dropped 2 bases, with 25 bases sitting between them. The CDR3 totals 18 residues. CDR3 amino acids: CASSYALKILNGTYEQYF. The DNA for the CDR3 is TGTGCCAGCAGTTATGCCTTGAAGATCCTGAACGGAACCTACGAGCAGTACTTC.

This chain links TRBV30 with TRBJ1-1; no clear D. Deletions cut 0 bases from V and 4 bases from J, with 9 bases between. Germline CDR1 and CDR2: GTSNPN and SVGIG (reference sequence). The CDR3 spans 13 residues. CDR3 protein: CAWSVGVSTEAFF. The DNA for the CDR3 is TGTGCCTGGAGTGTTGGGGTTTCCACTGAAGCTTTCTTT.

There are a few counts of this clone. The genes are TRBV18 and TRBJ1-1; D perhaps matches TRBD1 (6 bases). V dropped 1 base and J dropped 8 bases, with 11 bases sitting between them. Germline CDR1 is KGHSH and CDR2 is LQKENI. CDR3 length: 13 residues. The CDR3 DNA follows: TGTGCCAGCTCACCACTAGGGGGTTTAGAAGCTTTCTTT. This sequence encodes CASSPLGGLEAFF.

The rearrangement uses TRBV27 and TRBJ2-3, with D possibly matching TRBD1 (6 bases). Germline V gene sequence: CDR1 MNHEY, CDR2 SMNVEV (reference sequence). CDR3 length: 14 residues. The ends were cut back, 6 bases at V and 2 bases at J, with 12 bases in the middle. CDR3 sequence: CASRKWDNTDTQYF. In nucleotides, the CDR3 is TGTGCCAGCAGAAAATGGGACAACACAGATACGCAGTATTTT.

To note about this clone: Mismatch with germline at one junction end may stem from a read error. The rearrangement uses TRBV5-1 and TRBJ1-2; 12 bases fit TRBD1. The CDR3 has 15 residues. CDR1 is SGHRS and CDR2 is YFSETQ in the germline V gene. The CDR3 DNA follows: TGCGCCGGCAGCGAGGGACAGGGGGCGAACTATGGCTACACCTTC. Its protein product is CAGSEGQGANYGYTF.